This is a list of T cell receptor beta chains from one sample in a study of radiation and T cells in renal cell carcinoma. Clones were sequenced by immunoSEQ multiplex PCR, and TCRdb holds only the in-frame ones, with some missing. This repertoire shows around 86,000 clones, 80% to 90% found once; its top ten account for approximately 22%. The sequencing here drew on blood, taken from a patient whose treatment included radiotherapy and nephrectomy. The receptor source for this set is a woman between 45 and 65 years old with renal cell carcinoma. The CDR3 runs from the conserved cysteine through the conserved F or W. D genes are given only for firm matches. A clone size is listed for some rows: how often the clone was seen (once, few, many), or a class if it is expanded.

d_gene: TRBD2
v_gene: TRBV7-2
j_gene: TRBJ2-5
abundance: .
CDR3nt: TGTGCCAGCAGCTTTGTTATACTAGCGGGAGAAATGGAGACCCAGTACTTC
CDR3aa: CASSFVILAGEMETQYF

d_gene: .
v_gene: TRBV11-2
j_gene: TRBJ2-5
abundance: .
CDR3nt: TGTGCCAGCAGTTCTATGGGGGGTAGTGAGACCCAGTACTTC
CDR3aa: CASSSMGGSETQYF

d_gene: TRBD2
v_gene: TRBV9
j_gene: TRBJ2-1
abundance: .
CDR3nt: TGTGCCAGCAGCGTAGCTAGCGGGCGGCCAACTGAGCAGTTCTTC
CDR3aa: CASSVASGRPTEQFF

d_gene: .
v_gene: TRBV7-9
j_gene: TRBJ2-1
abundance: .
CDR3nt: TGTGCCAGCAGCTTGGGGCAGTCAACTGAGCAGTTCTTC
CDR3aa: CASSLGQSTEQFF

d_gene: .
v_gene: TRBV19
j_gene: TRBJ2-5
abundance: .
CDR3nt: TGTGCCAGTAGTAAGCAGCAAGAGACCCAGTACTTC
CDR3aa: CASSKQQETQYF

d_gene: .
v_gene: TRBV19
j_gene: TRBJ1-4
abundance: .
CDR3nt: TGTGCCAGTAGTCCCTCGACAGGAACAAATGAAAAACTGTTTTTT
CDR3aa: CASSPSTGTNEKLFF

d_gene: .
v_gene: TRBV5-6
j_gene: TRBJ2-5
abundance: .
CDR3nt: TGTGCCAGCAGCTTGGTTTTTGGGGCCCAGTACTTC
CDR3aa: CASSLVFGAQYF

d_gene: .
v_gene: TRBV5-1
j_gene: TRBJ2-3
abundance: .
CDR3nt: TGCGCCAGCAGCTTGGACGGTAGTGCAGATACGCAGTATTTT
CDR3aa: CASSLDGSADTQYF

d_gene: .
v_gene: TRBV19
j_gene: TRBJ1-4
abundance: once
CDR3nt: TGTGCCAGTAGTATTTTTCCCACACGAGCAACTAATGAAAAACTGTTTTTT
CDR3aa: CASSIFPTRATNEKLFF

d_gene: .
v_gene: TRBV4-1
j_gene: TRBJ2-3
abundance: .
CDR3nt: TGCGCCAGCAGCATGCAGTCAGAGGATACGCAGTATTTT
CDR3aa: CASSMQSEDTQYF

d_gene: TRBD1
v_gene: TRBV6-5
j_gene: TRBJ1-2
abundance: .
CDR3nt: TGTGCCAGCAGTTCCCAGGGGGGTAGCTCTGGCTACACCTTC
CDR3aa: CASSSQGGSSGYTF

d_gene: TRBD1
v_gene: TRBV5-4
j_gene: TRBJ1-4
abundance: few
CDR3nt: TGTGCCAGCAGGGACAGGGGTGGTGAAAAACTGTTTTTT
CDR3aa: CASRDRGGEKLFF

d_gene: .
v_gene: TRBV4-3
j_gene: TRBJ2-1
abundance: .
CDR3nt: TGCGCCAGCAGCCAAGAGGTAGAGTCGGGGAATGAGCAGTTCTTC
CDR3aa: CASSQEVESGNEQFF

d_gene: .
v_gene: TRBV28
j_gene: TRBJ2-2
abundance: .
CDR3nt: TGTGCCAGCAGTTTATGGGGCAGCCGGCGGGACACCGGGGAGCTGTTTTTT
CDR3aa: CASSLWGSRRDTGELFF

d_gene: .
v_gene: TRBV4-2
j_gene: TRBJ2-6
abundance: .
CDR3nt: TGTGCCAGCAGCCCAGGTCGGGTCTCTGGGGCCAACGTCCTGACTTTC
CDR3aa: CASSPGRVSGANVLTF

d_gene: TRBD1
v_gene: TRBV19
j_gene: TRBJ1-2
abundance: .
CDR3nt: TGTGCCAGTAGTATAAATAACAGGGGAAGCGGCTACACCTTC
CDR3aa: CASSINNRGSGYTF

d_gene: .
v_gene: TRBV30
j_gene: TRBJ1-6
abundance: .
CDR3nt: TGTGCCTGGAGTCCCAGGGTCCCCTATAATTCACCCCTCCACTTT
CDR3aa: CAWSPRVPYNSPLHF

d_gene: .
v_gene: TRBV5-1
j_gene: TRBJ1-1
abundance: .
CDR3nt: TGCGCCAGCAGCTTGGTCTGGGCGGATGAAGCTTTCTTT
CDR3aa: CASSLVWADEAFF

d_gene: TRBD2
v_gene: TRBV7-2
j_gene: TRBJ2-2
abundance: few
CDR3nt: TGTGCCAGCAGCTTAGATAGCGGGAGCGTGACCGGGGAGCTGTTTTTT
CDR3aa: CASSLDSGSVTGELFF

d_gene: .
v_gene: TRBV7-8
j_gene: TRBJ2-1
abundance: .
CDR3nt: TGTGCCAGCAGCTTAGGGGCCTTCCAGGATGAGCAGTTCTTC
CDR3aa: CASSLGAFQDEQFF

d_gene: TRBD2
v_gene: TRBV5-5
j_gene: TRBJ2-3
abundance: .
CDR3nt: TGTGCCAGCAGACCGACTAGCGGGGGGAGCACAGATACGCAGTATTTT
CDR3aa: CASRPTSGGSTDTQYF

d_gene: .
v_gene: TRBV5-1
j_gene: TRBJ1-1
abundance: .
CDR3nt: TGCGCCAGCAGCTTTGGGGATGGGGACACTGAAGCTTTCTTT
CDR3aa: CASSFGDGDTEAFF

d_gene: .
v_gene: TRBV7-9
j_gene: TRBJ1-5
abundance: .
CDR3nt: TGTGCCAGCAGCTTATCGGGTTTTGGGGGCGGTCAGCCCCAGCATTTT
CDR3aa: CASSLSGFGGGQPQHF

d_gene: TRBD1
v_gene: TRBV15
j_gene: TRBJ1-6
abundance: .
CDR3nt: TGTGCCACCAGCAGAGACAGCAGGGGGAATTCACCCCTCCACTTT
CDR3aa: CATSRDSRGNSPLHF

d_gene: .
v_gene: TRBV28
j_gene: TRBJ2-4
abundance: .
CDR3nt: TGTGCCAGCAGGTCGGACGGGCTAGCCAAAAACATTCAGTACTTC
CDR3aa: CASRSDGLAKNIQYF

d_gene: TRBD1
v_gene: TRBV4-1
j_gene: TRBJ2-7
abundance: .
CDR3nt: TGCGCCAGCAGCCAAGGGACAGGGGGCGCCGAGCAGTACTTC
CDR3aa: CASSQGTGGAEQYF

d_gene: .
v_gene: TRBV10-1
j_gene: TRBJ2-2
abundance: .
CDR3nt: TGCGCCAGCAGTGAGTCATTACTGGGCACCGGGGAGCTGTTTTTT
CDR3aa: CASSESLLGTGELFF

d_gene: .
v_gene: TRBV7-2
j_gene: TRBJ1-1
abundance: .
CDR3nt: TGTGCCAGCAGCTTAGGGACATTGAACACTGAAGCTTTCTTT
CDR3aa: CASSLGTLNTEAFF

d_gene: .
v_gene: TRBV7-2
j_gene: TRBJ2-4
abundance: .
CDR3nt: TGTGCCAGCAGCTTAGCGGGGGGAAACATTCAGTACTTC
CDR3aa: CASSLAGGNIQYF

d_gene: .
v_gene: TRBV28
j_gene: TRBJ2-7
abundance: .
CDR3nt: TGTGCCAGCAGTTTCGGGGCGGGGTCTGTCTCCTACGAGCAGTACTTC
CDR3aa: CASSFGAGSVSYEQYF

d_gene: .
v_gene: TRBV6-5
j_gene: TRBJ1-2
abundance: .
CDR3nt: TGTGCCAGCAGTTACACCGGCTTTGGGATTGGTGGCTACACCTTC
CDR3aa: CASSYTGFGIGGYTF

d_gene: TRBD1
v_gene: TRBV6-5
j_gene: TRBJ1-5
abundance: .
CDR3nt: TGTGCCAGCAGTTTAGCCGGGACAGGGCCTCAGCCCCAGCATTTT
CDR3aa: CASSLAGTGPQPQHF

d_gene: .
v_gene: TRBV18
j_gene: TRBJ2-6
abundance: .
CDR3nt: TGTGCCAGCTCACCTTTGGCGGCGACAGGACCCATCAGCTCTGGGGCCAACGTCCTGACTTTC
CDR3aa: CASSPLAATGPISSGANVLTF

d_gene: .
v_gene: TRBV7-2
j_gene: TRBJ2-2
abundance: .
CDR3nt: TGTGCCAGCAGCTTAGAGGTCGGCGCCGGGGAGCTGTTTTTT
CDR3aa: CASSLEVGAGELFF

d_gene: .
v_gene: TRBV18
j_gene: TRBJ1-2
abundance: .
CDR3nt: TGTGCCAGCTCACCGCCGGGAGGTCGCGGCTACACCTTC
CDR3aa: CASSPPGGRGYTF

d_gene: .
v_gene: TRBV7-9
j_gene: TRBJ2-2
abundance: .
CDR3nt: TGTGCCAGCAGCTTGAAGGGGAACGGGGAGCTGTTTTTT
CDR3aa: CASSLKGNGELFF

d_gene: .
v_gene: TRBV5-1
j_gene: TRBJ1-4
abundance: .
CDR3nt: TGCGCCAGCAGATTCTCAACAGGGTCTAATGAAAAACTGTTTTTT
CDR3aa: CASRFSTGSNEKLFF

d_gene: TRBD2
v_gene: TRBV19
j_gene: TRBJ2-3
abundance: .
CDR3nt: TGTGCCAGTAGTCCCCGGACTAGCGGGAGGGGTGATACGCAGTATTTT
CDR3aa: CASSPRTSGRGDTQYF